This is a list of T cell receptor beta chains from one sample in a study of control samples from healthy donors and cancer patients. Measured with immunoSEQ multiplex PCR; TCRdb has only the in-frame clones, and not every one. The sample has tens of thousands of clones; roughly 93% are singletons. The material sequenced was PBMCs. The receptors here all came from a woman between 40 and 50 years old with lung cancer. The conserved cysteine and the conserved F or W are not part of the CDR3 here. Expanded clones are given a class, and other clones once, few, many or no size at all.

j_call | v_call | clone_size | cdr3_aa
TRBJ1-5 | TRBV6-6 | . | ASSYSLQNNQPQH
TRBJ1-1 | TRBV7-9 | . | ASSLEGETEAF
TRBJ1-1 | TRBV12-3/TRBV12-4 | . | ASGPEAF
TRBJ2-1 | TRBV19 | . | ASSNYNEQF
TRBJ1-5 | TRBV15 | . | ATSRQGGNQPQH
TRBJ1-2 | TRBV6-5 | . | ASLRSGGYGYT
TRBJ1-2 | TRBV3-1/TRBV3-2 | . | ASSQELGGGYT
TRBJ1-1 | TRBV6-5 | . | ASYPYLAGQEAF
TRBJ1-6 | TRBV2 | . | ASSETDRVHSPLH
TRBJ1-5 | TRBV12-3/TRBV12-4 | . | ASSLRYEPQH
TRBJ1-1 | TRBV30 | . | AWSLGLENTEAF
TRBJ2-7 | TRBV11-1 | . | ASSSTGNVGGEQY
TRBJ2-1 | TRBV11-1 | . | ASSLDTGGHNEQF
TRBJ2-3 | TRBV12-5 | . | ASGPQGSTDTQY
TRBJ1-4 | TRBV3-1/TRBV3-2 | once | ASSQTNRGSNEKLF
TRBJ1-5 | TRBV5-5 | . | ASSLVQANQPQH
TRBJ2-5 | TRBV29-1 | once | SVVTATRETQY
TRBJ1-6 | TRBV30 | . | AWTRTGVSYNSPLH
TRBJ1-1 | TRBV4-2 | . | ASSQTGGMNTEAF
TRBJ1-3 | TRBV6-5 | . | ASSPLLGSGNTIY
TRBJ1-1 | TRBV4-1 | . | ASSLHPLGMNTEAF
TRBJ1-5 | TRBV30 | . | AWSAGNQPQH
TRBJ2-3 | TRBV29-1 | . | SVIVGSFWY
TRBJ2-7 | TRBV7-9 | . | ASSHPSDRASSYEQY
TRBJ1-5 | TRBV5-4 | . | ASSSTPGAEQPQH
TRBJ1-1 | TRBV18 | . | ASSPFSDNTEAF
TRBJ1-1 | TRBV30 | . | AWSGGERAPMNTEAF
TRBJ1-1 | TRBV7-8 | . | ASSFDGGTGMGAEAF
TRBJ1-1 | TRBV7-9 | . | ASSSGTGGVMNTEAF
TRBJ2-7 | TRBV5-1 | . | ASSSGEPRSYEQY
TRBJ2-7 | TRBV28 | . | ASKIEGWYEQY
TRBJ1-2 | TRBV7-8 | . | ASSYRVNYGYT
TRBJ1-1 | TRBV2 | . | ASSGRSEAF
TRBJ1-6 | TRBV5-1 | few | ASSGGPQSSYNSPLH
TRBJ2-7 | TRBV6-5 | . | ASSWTSGGTPYEQY
TRBJ1-6 | TRBV21-1 | once | ASARGKVGSPYNSPLH
TRBJ2-3 | TRBV30 | . | ARGSSGGASDTQY
TRBJ2-3 | TRBV2 | . | ASREGQLDTQY
TRBJ2-6 | TRBV7-9 | . | ASSLERYGANVLT
TRBJ2-6 | TRBV6-2/TRBV6-3 | . | ASSDIPGHFSGANVLT
TRBJ2-5 | TRBV7-9 | . | ASSKRGAEEETQY
TRBJ2-3 | TRBV9 | . | ASSVVLAGPTDTQY
TRBJ1-3 | TRBV11-2 | . | ASSSRTGQISGNTIY
TRBJ1-5 | TRBV5-1 | . | ASSFGTSGNQPQH
TRBJ2-5 | TRBV6-6 | . | ASSPSETQY
TRBJ1-4 | TRBV3-1/TRBV3-2 | . | ASWGGLSEKLF
TRBJ1-3 | TRBV30 | . | AWIMTGSPGNTIY
TRBJ2-1 | TRBV6-5 | . | ATAGVVNEQF
TRBJ1-2 | TRBV7-2 | . | ASSLETAFYGYT
TRBJ2-7 | TRBV24-1 | . | ATSDGQGPYEQY
TRBJ1-4 | TRBV9 | . | ASSGTGATNEKLF
TRBJ2-5 | TRBV27 | few | ASSFGGASQETQY
TRBJ2-7 | TRBV2 | . | ASSEKRGRSYEQY
TRBJ1-6 | TRBV28 | . | ASTGIYSPLH